Listed below are T cell receptor beta chains from one sample, sequenced in a study of shared clonotypes between healthy human individuals. Assay: immunoSEQ multiplex PCR; the TCRdb copy retains only in-frame clones and omits some. The table has about 2.4 million clones, over 85% seen once. Input material: naive CD4+ T cells from PBMCs. All receptors come from a man younger than 35 in good health. Some clones in this sample may be carry-over from other donors' samples. The CDR3 runs from the conserved cysteine through the conserved F or W. The D gene is left open where the match is weak. Part of the rows lack a size; the others show once, few, many or a class for expanded clones.

CDR3aa: CAWSEGMSQYF
CDR3nt: TGTGCCTGGAGTGAGGGGATGTCCCAGTACTTC
j_gene: TRBJ2-5
v_gene: TRBV30
d_gene: NA
abundance: once

CDR3aa: CSARVGGSAFF
CDR3nt: TGCAGTGCTAGGGTCGGGGGGTCAGCTTTCTTT
j_gene: TRBJ1-1
v_gene: TRBV20-1
d_gene: NA
abundance: NA

CDR3aa: CASSLVSGWPMNTEAFF
CDR3nt: TGCGCCAGCAGCTTGGTGTCAGGGTGGCCCATGAACACTGAAGCTTTCTTT
j_gene: TRBJ1-1
v_gene: TRBV5-1
d_gene: NA
abundance: NA

CDR3aa: CASSFLAGVAYNEQFF
CDR3nt: TGTGCCAGCAGTTTCCTGGCGGGAGTAGCCTACAATGAGCAGTTCTTC
j_gene: TRBJ2-1
v_gene: TRBV6-5
d_gene: TRBD2
abundance: NA

CDR3aa: CASSLAGGPDTEAFF
CDR3nt: TGTGCCAGCAGTTTAGCTGGGGGGCCGGACACTGAAGCTTTCTTT
j_gene: TRBJ1-1
v_gene: TRBV28
d_gene: NA
abundance: NA

CDR3aa: CASSFGGDRATDTQYF
CDR3nt: TGTGCCAGCAGCTTTGGTGGGGACAGGGCCACAGATACGCAGTATTTT
j_gene: TRBJ2-3
v_gene: TRBV7-9
d_gene: TRBD1
abundance: NA

CDR3aa: CASSPLNGMLYGYTF
CDR3nt: TGTGCCAGCAGCCCACTGAACGGAATGCTCTATGGCTACACCTTC
j_gene: TRBJ1-2
v_gene: TRBV16
d_gene: NA
abundance: NA

CDR3aa: CASSQDPARGKWNEQYF
CDR3nt: TGCGCCAGCAGCCAAGACCCGGCCAGGGGCAAATGGAACGAGCAGTACTTC
j_gene: TRBJ2-7
v_gene: TRBV4-1
d_gene: NA
abundance: NA

CDR3aa: CARLLGDTQYF
CDR3nt: TGTGCCCGCCTCCTAGGGGATACGCAGTATTTT
j_gene: TRBJ2-3
v_gene: TRBV2
d_gene: NA
abundance: NA

CDR3aa: CASSVRQGRAEAFF
CDR3nt: TGTGCCAGCAGCGTCCGACAGGGAAGGGCTGAAGCTTTCTTT
j_gene: TRBJ1-1
v_gene: TRBV5-4
d_gene: TRBD1
abundance: NA

CDR3aa: CASSLRTSGSLGIPDTQYF
CDR3nt: TGTGCCAGCAGCCTACGGACTAGCGGGAGTCTTGGAATCCCAGATACGCAGTATTTT
j_gene: TRBJ2-3
v_gene: TRBV4-2
d_gene: TRBD2
abundance: NA

CDR3aa: CASRGDNYEQYF
CDR3nt: TGTGCCAGCAGAGGGGACAACTACGAGCAGTACTTC
j_gene: TRBJ2-7
v_gene: TRBV28
d_gene: NA
abundance: NA

CDR3aa: CASSFWDNTGELFF
CDR3nt: TGTGCCAGCAGTTTCTGGGATAACACCGGGGAGCTGTTTTTT
j_gene: TRBJ2-2
v_gene: TRBV27
d_gene: NA
abundance: NA

CDR3aa: CASSDPGPNEKLFF
CDR3nt: TGTGCCAGCAGTGACCCGGGACCAAATGAAAAACTGTTTTTT
j_gene: TRBJ1-4
v_gene: TRBV25-1
d_gene: NA
abundance: NA

CDR3aa: CASTSVQANYGYTF
CDR3nt: TGTGCCAGTACAAGCGTCCAAGCTAACTATGGCTACACCTTC
j_gene: TRBJ1-2
v_gene: TRBV19
d_gene: NA
abundance: NA

CDR3aa: CASSVQAGTTNEQFF
CDR3nt: TGTGCCAGCAGCGTCCAAGCCGGGACTACCAATGAGCAGTTCTTC
j_gene: TRBJ2-1
v_gene: TRBV9
d_gene: TRBD2
abundance: NA

CDR3aa: CASRSPAALEQYF
CDR3nt: TGTGCCAGCAGGTCACCCGCGGCTCTCGAGCAGTACTTC
j_gene: TRBJ2-7
v_gene: TRBV28
d_gene: NA
abundance: NA

CDR3aa: CAIREGRSGTEAFF
CDR3nt: TGTGCCATCAGGGAGGGCCGCTCGGGCACTGAAGCTTTCTTT
j_gene: TRBJ1-1
v_gene: TRBV10-3
d_gene: NA
abundance: NA